This T cell receptor (beta chain) is from a study of blood T cell repertoires in COVID-19. Using immunoSEQ multiplex PCR, the repertoire was profiled, and TCRdb retains in-frame clones only, with some absent. The sample yields about 370,000 clones, around 87% seen once. Germline V CDR1 and CDR2: SEHNR, FQNEAQ (reference sequence). The CDR3 covers 15 residues. Between the trimmed V and J ends, which lost 3 bases and 1 base, there was a span of 13 bases. The sample comprised PBMCs or T cells enriched from blood (not recorded which). The chain uses TRBV7-9 and TRBJ2-7, with D maybe TRBD2 (5 bases). This clonotype was obtained from a man aged 18 to 29 who had recovered from COVID-19. The DNA of the CDR3 is TGTGCCAGCAGCTTTAGCGCAGCCTCATCCTACGAGCAGTACTTC. Translating it yields CASSFSAASSYEQYF.